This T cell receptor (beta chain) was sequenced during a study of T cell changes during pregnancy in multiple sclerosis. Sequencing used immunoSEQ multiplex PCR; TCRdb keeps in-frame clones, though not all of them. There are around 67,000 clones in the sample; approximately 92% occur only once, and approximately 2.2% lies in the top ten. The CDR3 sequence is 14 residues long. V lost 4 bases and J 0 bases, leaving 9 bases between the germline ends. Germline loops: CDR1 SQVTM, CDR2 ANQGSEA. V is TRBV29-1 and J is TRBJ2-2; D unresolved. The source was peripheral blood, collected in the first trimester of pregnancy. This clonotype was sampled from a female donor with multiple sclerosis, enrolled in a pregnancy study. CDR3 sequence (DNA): TGCAGCGTTGGGTACACCTCGAACACCGGGGAGCTGTTTTTT. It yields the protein CSVGYTSNTGELFF.